This passage covers 3 T cell receptor beta chains from one sample sequenced in a study of blood T cell repertoires in COVID-19. Here immunoSEQ multiplex PCR was the method, and the copy in TCRdb shows in-frame clones only, minus some. The sample yields about 160,000 clones, 79% seen once. Sequenced material: peripheral blood. These receptors all come from a woman aged 55-70 years with COVID-19, enrolled during active disease.

The chain uses TRBV28 and TRBJ1-2; no clear D. The CDR3 is 13 amino acids. Trimming shortened V by 3 bases and J by 4 bases, and 9 bases separated the two germline ends. The germline gives CDR1 MDHEN, CDR2 SYDVKM. The CDR3 loop is CASSFSTVYGYTF. The CDR3 bases are TGTGCCAGCAGTTTTAGTACAGTCTATGGCTACACCTTC.

This clone occurred once. The chain employs TRBV28 and TRBJ1-5; D is possibly TRBD1 (5 bases). The CDR3 totals 12 residues. Germline V gene sequence: CDR1 MDHEN, CDR2 SYDVKM. Trimming removed 3 bases from V and 8 bases from J, with 8 bases in between. CDR3 nucleotide sequence: TGTGCCAGCAGTTTGACAGTCAAGCCCCAGCATTTT. Translation: CASSLTVKPQHF.

The genes are TRBV28 and TRBJ1-2, with D tentatively TRBD1 (5 bases). V was cut by 4 bases and J by 8 bases, with 11 bases left in between. Germline assignment: CDR1 MDHEN and CDR2 SYDVKM. This CDR3 spans 12 amino acids. CDR3 protein: CASSSGSGGYTF. The CDR3 nucleotides are TGTGCCAGCAGTTCAGGGTCTGGCGGCTACACCTTC.